Below, one T cell receptor (beta chain) is given with its context. Measured with immunoSEQ multiplex PCR; TCRdb has only the in-frame clones, and not every one. The table lists 77,000 or so clones, about 87% of them singletons. Trimming removed 4 bases at V and 1 base at J, with 17 bases between. CDR3 length equals 16 residues. Germline assignment: CDR1 SGHRS and CDR2 YFSETQ. The data were taken from a study of T cell responses to AZD1222 COVID-19 vaccine. The rearrangement joins TRBV5-1 to TRBJ2-5, with a tentative D call TRBD1 (6 bases). This TCR was sampled from an adult in good health. Material: peripheral blood, obtained on day 0 of AZD1222 vaccination. This CDR3 is CASSATIQGPQETQYF. Written as DNA, the CDR3 is TGCGCCAGCAGCGCGACCATACAGGGCCCCCAAGAGACCCAGTACTTC. The whole variable domain, filled in from reference TRBV5-1 and TRBJ2-5, reads KAGVTQTPRYLIKTRGQQVTLSCSPISGHRSVSWYQQTPGQGLQFLFEYFSETQRNKGNFPGRFSGRQFSNSRSEMNVSTLELGDSALYLCASSATIQGPQETQYFGPGTRLLVL.